This TCR beta chain was sequenced for a study of cytomegalovirus exposure and HLA in healthy donors. The CDR3 contains 15 residues. Germline V lookup: CDR1 SGDLS, CDR2 YYNGEE. Deletions cut 3 bases from V and 5 bases from J, with 16 bases between. Profiling relied on immunoSEQ multiplex PCR, and the TCRdb table lists in-frame clones only, not all of them. The sample comprises about 160,000 clones, about 86% of which are singletons, and 5.5% to 6% rests with the top ten. The sequencing input was PBMCs. The chain carries TRBV9 and TRBJ2-3; D possibly matches TRBD1 or TRBD2 (5 bases each). The clonotype comes from a young woman in good health and CMV-seronegative. CDR3: CASSGVGTFEDTQYF. In nucleotides, the CDR3 is TGTGCCAGCAGCGGAGTTGGGACCTTCGAAGATACGCAGTATTTT.